These 3 T cell receptor beta chains came from one sample sequenced in a study of T cell responses to AZD1222 COVID-19 vaccine. Clones were read by immunoSEQ multiplex PCR, and TCRdb kept only the in-frame ones, dropping some. Here the sample spans 100,000 to 120,000 clones, approximately 94% being singletons. The sequenced sample was peripheral blood, obtained 28 days after the second AZD1222 dose. These receptors came from an adult who received the AZD1222 COVID-19 vaccine.

The chain joins TRBV14 to TRBJ1-6; D is undetermined. Germline CDR1 reads SGHDN; CDR2 reads FVKESK. CDR3 length equals 15 residues. V gave up 1 base and J gave up 6 bases, with 10 bases separating them. CDR3 sequence (DNA): TGTGCCAGCAGCCAAGTTGGCTCCCGTAATTCACCCCTCCACTTT. Translated: CASSQVGSRNSPLHF.

In this sample, this clone turned up once. The genes are TRBV30 and TRBJ2-7, with 11 bases that match TRBD2. CDR3 size: 19 residues. J gave up 2 bases and V 2 bases, and 17 bases lay outside the gene matches. The V gene's germline CDR1 is GTSNPN and CDR2 SVGIG (reference sequence). The CDR3 spells CAWSSPYDSGRDFTYEQYF. The CDR3 DNA reads TGTGCCTGGAGTTCACCTTACGATAGCGGGAGGGATTTCACCTACGAGCAGTACTTC. Complete variable domain (other parts from reference TRBV30 and TRBJ2-7): SQTIHQWPATLVQPVGSPLSLECTVEGTSNPNLYWYRQAAGRGLQLLFYSVGIGQISSEVPQNLSASRPQDRQFILSSKKLLLSDSGFYLCAWSSPYDSGRDFTYEQYFGPGTRLTVT.

V usage is TRBV6-6 and J usage is TRBJ1-4, with TRBD1 matching over 9 bases. Germline lookup yields CDR1 MNHNY and CDR2 SVGAGI (reference sequence). Trimming at V came to 4 bases and at J to 8 bases, leaving 5 bases not matched to a gene. The CDR3 loop spans 14 amino acids. CDR3 coding DNA: TGTGCCAGCAGTTTCGGACAGGGGAAAGAAAAACTGTTTTTT. Its protein product is CASSFGQGKEKLFF.